The next 5 T cell receptor beta chains were all read from a single sample in a study of T cells in Graves' hyperthyroidism and ophthalmopathy (dated by TCRdb to about 2019). Library method: multiplex PCR. Instrument on record: Illumina HiSeq 2000. The TCR beta CDR3 regions were amplified from the RNA transcripts. For the first round of RT-PCR on the TCR CDR3, the HTBI primer set was used together with the Qiagen OneStep RT-PCR kit. TCRdb's own reprocessing of the public reads used fastp at Q25 and MiXCR and kept productive beta chains. Rows with a matching CDR3 protein are joined into one entry that keeps the most common DNA and genes. For this sample the table gives just under 750,000 distinct CDR3 sequences, of which approximately 40% were detected only once. The top ten constitute around 31% of the sample. Specimen: blood. These receptors all stem from a woman aged 40 to 50 with Graves' hyperthyroidism.

The chain uses TRBV6-2 or TRBV6-3 and TRBJ2-7; D possibly corresponds to TRBD2 (5 bases). V lost 6 bases to trimming and J lost 1 base, with 19 bases between them. CDR1 is MNHEY and CDR2 is SVGEGT in the germline V gene. This CDR3 is built from 16 residues. The CDR3 bases are TGTGCCAGCAGACCGGCGGGTCGGGTAATATCCTACGAGCAGTACTTC. This encodes CASRPAGRVISYEQYF.

The V gene is TRBV7-2, the J gene TRBJ1-3, with 10 bases matching TRBD1. The CDR3 has 19 residues. Germline V gene sequence: CDR1 SGHTA, CDR2 FQGNSA. V shed 5 bases, J shed 0 bases, and the junction held 13 bases outside the gene matches. CDR3 sequence (DNA): TGTGCCAGCAGCCAACTCGGGACAGGGGTCTCCCGCTCTGGAAACACCATATATTTT. Protein: CASSQLGTGVSRSGNTIYF. Filled out from reference TRBV7-2 and TRBJ1-3, the complete variable domain reads GAGVSQSPSNKVTEKGKDVELRCDPISGHTALYWYRQSLGQGLEFLIYFQGNSAPDKSGLPSDRFSAERTGGSVSTLTIQRTQQEDSAVYLCASSQLGTGVSRSGNTIYFGEGSWLTVV.

This clonotype was observed many times. V usage is TRBV25-1 and J usage is TRBJ2-2, with D possibly TRBD1 on 5 matching bases. Trimming removed 2 bases from V and 1 base from J, with 8 bases in between. CDR1 is MGHDK, CDR2 SYGVNS, per germline. This CDR3 spans 15 amino acids. As DNA, the CDR3 is TGTGCCAGCAGTGAAATGGACAAGAACACCGGGGAGCTGTTTTTT. Residues: CASSEMDKNTGELFF.

Worth noting for this clonotype: This may be a read error: a much more frequent sequence differs by one nucleotide. The chain has TRBV6-1 and TRBJ1-5; no clear D gene. V lost 1 base to trimming and J lost 4 bases, with 11 bases between them. The CDR3 is 15 residues long. From germline, CDR1 is MNHNS and CDR2 SASEGT. The CDR3 loop is CASSEGVTMNQPQHF. The CDR3 coding sequence is TGTGCCAGCAGTGAAGGTGTAACAATGAATCAGCCCCAGCATTTT.

This clonotype was detected only a few times. The CDR3, as DNA: TGTGCCAGCAGCTCCATCCCCGGGGGGGCTTCCTACGAGCAGTACTTC. It codes for CASSSIPGGASYEQYF. The V gene is TRBV11-2, the J gene TRBJ2-7; 8 positions agree with TRBD2. The CDR3 contains 16 residues. CDR1 and CDR2 from the germline V gene are SGHAT and FQNNGV. V was clipped by 4 bases and J by 1 base; unmatched bases: 9.